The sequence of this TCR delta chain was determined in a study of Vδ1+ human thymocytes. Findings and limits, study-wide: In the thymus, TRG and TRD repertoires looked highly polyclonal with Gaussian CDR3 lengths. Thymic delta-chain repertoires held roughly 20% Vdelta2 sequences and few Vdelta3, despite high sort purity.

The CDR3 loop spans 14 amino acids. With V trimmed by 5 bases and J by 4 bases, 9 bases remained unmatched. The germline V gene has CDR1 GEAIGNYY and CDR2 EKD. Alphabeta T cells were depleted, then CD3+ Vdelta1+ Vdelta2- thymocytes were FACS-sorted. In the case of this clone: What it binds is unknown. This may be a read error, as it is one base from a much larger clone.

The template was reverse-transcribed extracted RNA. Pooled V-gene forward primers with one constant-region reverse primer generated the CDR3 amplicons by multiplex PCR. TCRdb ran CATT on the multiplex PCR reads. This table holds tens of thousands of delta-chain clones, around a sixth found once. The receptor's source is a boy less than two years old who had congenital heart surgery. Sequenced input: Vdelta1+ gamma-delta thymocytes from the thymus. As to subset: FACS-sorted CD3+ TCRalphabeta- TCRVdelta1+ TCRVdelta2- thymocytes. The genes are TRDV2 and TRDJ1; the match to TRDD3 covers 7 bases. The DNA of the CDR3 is TGTGCCTGTGGCTCAATGGGGGACCTCGATAAACTCATCTTT. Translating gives CACGSMGDLDKLIF.